This TCR beta chain came from a study of ipilimumab plus nivolumab after autologous stem cell transplantation. Study-level background: Patients received a median of 5 ipilimumab and 8 nivolumab doses.

Clones were sequenced by immunoSEQ multiplex PCR, and TCRdb holds only the in-frame ones, with some missing. This table holds some 45,000 clones, 88% found once. After removal of 4 bases from V and 4 bases from J, the junction contained 4 bases not matched to a gene. The CDR3 is 14 amino acids. Germline V CDR1 and CDR2: MDHEN, SYDVKM. The receptor was derived from a male donor with multiple myeloma. The chain couples TRBV28 to TRBJ2-7, with 10 bases that match TRBD1. The sample here was PBMCs, taken in a trial of ipilimumab plus nivolumab as post-transplant consolidation. In nucleotides, the CDR3 is TGTGCCAGCAGTTCGGGACAGGGGAGGTACGAGCAGTACTTC. Translated, it gives CASSSGQGRYEQYF.